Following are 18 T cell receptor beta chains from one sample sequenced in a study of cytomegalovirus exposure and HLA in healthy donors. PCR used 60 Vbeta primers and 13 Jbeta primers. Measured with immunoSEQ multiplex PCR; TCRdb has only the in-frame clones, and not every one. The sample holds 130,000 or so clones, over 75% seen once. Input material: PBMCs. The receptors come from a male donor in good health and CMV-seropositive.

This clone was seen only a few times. Here the CDR3 reads CASSRAGTSGRPEQYF. Written as DNA, the CDR3 is TGTGCCAGCAGCCGAGCCGGGACTAGCGGGAGGCCCGAGCAGTACTTC. V and J are TRBV14 and TRBJ2-7; the match to TRBD2 covers 15 bases. Germline V gene lookup returns CDR1 SGHDN and CDR2 FVKESK. This CDR3 region has 16 residues. The junction had 7 bases not matched to a gene; V was cut back by 4 bases and J by 6 bases.

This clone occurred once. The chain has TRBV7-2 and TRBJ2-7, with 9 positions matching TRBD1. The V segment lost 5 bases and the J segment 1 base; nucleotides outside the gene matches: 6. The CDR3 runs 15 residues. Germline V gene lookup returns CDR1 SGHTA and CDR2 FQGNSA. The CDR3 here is CASSPQGAGSYEQYF. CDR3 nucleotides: TGTGCCAGCAGCCCACAGGGGGCAGGTTCCTACGAGCAGTACTTC. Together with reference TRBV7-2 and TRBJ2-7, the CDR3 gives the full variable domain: GAGVSQSPSNKVTEKGKDVELRCDPISGHTALYWYRQSLGQGLEFLIYFQGNSAPDKSGLPSDRFSAERTGGSVSTLTIQRTQQEDSAVYLCASSPQGAGSYEQYFGPGTRLTVT.

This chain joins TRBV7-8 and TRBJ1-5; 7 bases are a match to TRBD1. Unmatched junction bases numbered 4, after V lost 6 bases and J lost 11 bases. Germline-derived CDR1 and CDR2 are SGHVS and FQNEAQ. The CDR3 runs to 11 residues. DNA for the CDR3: TGTGCCAGCAGTCTACAGGGGACCCAGCATTTT. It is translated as CASSLQGTQHF.

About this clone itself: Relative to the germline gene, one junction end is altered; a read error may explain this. CDR3: CSSSLQQSTEAFF. In DNA form, the CDR3 reads TGTTCCAGCAGCTTACAACAGTCGACTGAAGCTTTCTTT. The J gene is TRBJ1-1, the V gene TRBV7-9; D ambiguous. The CDR3 covers 13 residues. Germline values: CDR1 SEHNR, CDR2 FQNEAQ (reference sequence).

In DNA, the CDR3 is TGTGCCAGCAGTCATCTGCTAGCGGGGGGGATTTTCAGCACAGATACGCAGTATTTT. This encodes CASSHLLAGGIFSTDTQYF. The rearrangement joins TRBV2 to TRBJ2-3; 12 nucleotides line up with TRBD2. The germline V gene encodes CDR1 SNHLY and CDR2 FYNNEI. The CDR3 is 19 residues long. V trimming: 5 bases; J trimming: 0 bases; junction bases outside the gene matches: 12. Combining the CDR3 with reference TRBV2 and TRBJ2-3 gives the whole variable domain EPEVTQTPSHQVTQMGQEVILRCVPISNHLYFYWYRQILGQKVEFLVSFYNNEISEKSEIFDDQFSVERPDGSNFTLKIRSTKLEDSAMYFCASSHLLAGGIFSTDTQYFGPGTRLTVL.

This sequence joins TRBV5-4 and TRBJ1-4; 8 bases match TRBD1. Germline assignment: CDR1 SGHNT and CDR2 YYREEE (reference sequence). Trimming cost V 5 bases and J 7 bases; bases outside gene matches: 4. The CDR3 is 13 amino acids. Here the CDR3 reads CASSATGVEKLFF. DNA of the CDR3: TGTGCCAGCAGTGCGACAGGGGTTGAAAAACTGTTTTTT.

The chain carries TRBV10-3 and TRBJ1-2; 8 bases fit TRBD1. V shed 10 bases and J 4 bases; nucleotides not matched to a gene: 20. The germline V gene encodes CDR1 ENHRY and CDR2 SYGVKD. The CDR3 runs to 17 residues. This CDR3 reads CATIRGTGDGHSYGYTF. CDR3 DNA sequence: TGTGCCACCATCAGAGGGACAGGAGATGGGCACAGCTATGGCTACACCTTC.

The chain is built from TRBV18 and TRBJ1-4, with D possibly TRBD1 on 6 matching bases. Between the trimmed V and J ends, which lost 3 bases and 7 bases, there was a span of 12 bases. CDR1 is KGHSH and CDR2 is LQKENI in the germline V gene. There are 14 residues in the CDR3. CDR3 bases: TGTGCCAGCTCACCCACAGGGAGTCGTGAAAAACTGTTTTTT. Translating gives CASSPTGSREKLFF.

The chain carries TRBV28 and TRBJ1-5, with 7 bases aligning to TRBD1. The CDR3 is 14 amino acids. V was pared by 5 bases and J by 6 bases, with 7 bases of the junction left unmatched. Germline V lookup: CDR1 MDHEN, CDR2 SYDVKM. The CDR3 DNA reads TGTGCCAGCAGTCTCCGAAACAGGGGTCAGCCCCAGCATTTT. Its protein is CASSLRNRGQPQHF.

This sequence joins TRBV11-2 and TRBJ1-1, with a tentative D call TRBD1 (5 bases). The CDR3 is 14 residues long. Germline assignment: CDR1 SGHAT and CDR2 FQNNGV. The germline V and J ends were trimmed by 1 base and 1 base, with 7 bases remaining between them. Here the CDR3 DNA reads TGTGCCAGCAGCTTAGGCGGACAGAACACTGAAGCTTTCTTT. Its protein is CASSLGGQNTEAFF.

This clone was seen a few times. This chain's CDR3 is CASSATGGPYEQYF. As DNA, the CDR3 is TGTGCCAGCAGTGCGACAGGGGGTCCCTACGAGCAGTACTTC. This sequence joins TRBV6-6 and TRBJ2-7; 9 bases are shared with TRBD1. Germline CDR1 is MNHNY and CDR2 is SVGAGI (reference sequence). CDR3 length: 14 amino acids. V shed 5 bases, J shed 2 bases, and the junction held 4 bases outside the gene matches.

The chain's CDR3 is CASSLDRGDTQYF. The CDR3 DNA reads as TGTGCCAGCAGTTTGGACAGGGGCGATACGCAGTATTTT. This sequence joins TRBV6-6 and TRBJ2-3; 9 nucleotides align to TRBD1. Germline V gene sequence: CDR1 MNHNY, CDR2 SVGAGI (reference sequence). The CDR3 has 13 amino acids. Trimming cost V 4 bases and J 6 bases; bases outside gene matches: 2.

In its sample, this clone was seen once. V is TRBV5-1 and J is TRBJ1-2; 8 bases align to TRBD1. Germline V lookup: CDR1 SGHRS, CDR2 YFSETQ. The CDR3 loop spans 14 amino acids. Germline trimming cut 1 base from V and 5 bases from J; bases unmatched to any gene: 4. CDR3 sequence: CASSLRTGPYGYTF. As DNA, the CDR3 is TGCGCCAGCAGCTTGAGGACAGGGCCATATGGCTACACCTTC.

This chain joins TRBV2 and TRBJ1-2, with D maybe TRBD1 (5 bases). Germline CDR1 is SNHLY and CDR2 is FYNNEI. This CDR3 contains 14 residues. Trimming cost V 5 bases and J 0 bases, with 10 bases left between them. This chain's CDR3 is CASSSTVANYGYTF. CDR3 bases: TGTGCCAGCAGTTCGACAGTAGCTAACTATGGCTACACCTTC.

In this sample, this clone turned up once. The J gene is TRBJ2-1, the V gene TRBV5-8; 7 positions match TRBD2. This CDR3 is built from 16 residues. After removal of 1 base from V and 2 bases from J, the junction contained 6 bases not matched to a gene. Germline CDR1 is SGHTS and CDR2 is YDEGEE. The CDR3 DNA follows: TGTGCCAGCAGCTTGTGGGGGGAGGGGACCTACAATGAGCAGTTCTTC. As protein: CASSLWGEGTYNEQFF.

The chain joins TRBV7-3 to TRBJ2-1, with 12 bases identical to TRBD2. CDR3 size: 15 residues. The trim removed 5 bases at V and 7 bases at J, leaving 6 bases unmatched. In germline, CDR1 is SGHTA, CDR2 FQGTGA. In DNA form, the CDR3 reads TGTGCCAGCAGCGCTAGCGGGAGGGCCGTTAATGAGCAGTTCTTC. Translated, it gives CASSASGRAVNEQFF.

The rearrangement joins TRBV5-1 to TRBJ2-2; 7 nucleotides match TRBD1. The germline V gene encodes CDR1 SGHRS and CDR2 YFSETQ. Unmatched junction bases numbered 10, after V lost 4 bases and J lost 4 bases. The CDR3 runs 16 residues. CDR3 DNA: TGCGCCAGCAGCCGAACTAAGACAGGGAGCACCGGGGAGCTGTTTTTT. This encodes CASSRTKTGSTGELFF.

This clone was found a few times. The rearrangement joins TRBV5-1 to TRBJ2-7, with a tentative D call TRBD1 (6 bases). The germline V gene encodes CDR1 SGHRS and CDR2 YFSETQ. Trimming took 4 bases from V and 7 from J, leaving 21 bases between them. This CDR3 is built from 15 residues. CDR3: CASSNSGTPLGEQYF. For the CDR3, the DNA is TGCGCCAGCAGCAACTCCGGGACACCCTTAGGAGAGCAGTACTTC.